These 2 T cell receptor beta chains originate from one sample sequenced in a study of T-cell memory formation after mild COVID-19. TCRdb re-called the 5' RACE reads with MiXCR, one entry per CDR3 protein. The sample carries some 70,000 distinct CDR3 sequences, approximately 15% recorded once. The material sequenced was PBMCs or a T cell subset sorted from them (not recorded which). The source of these receptors is an adult woman who had mild COVID-19 (a few samples of this study predate the infection). Cell type and time point are not known.

This sequence joins TRBV4-1 and TRBJ2-7; TRBD2 might be the D (5 bases). The CDR3 runs 14 residues. Germline values: CDR1 MGHRA, CDR2 YSYEKL. V lost 5 bases and J lost 3, with 14 bases in between. CDR3 sequence reads: CASSFTGRDYEQYF. For the CDR3, the DNA is TGCGCCAGCAGCTTTACTGGGAGAGACTACGAGCAGTACTTC.

This clonotype was detected a few times. This sequence joins TRBV12-3 or TRBV12-4 and TRBJ2-2; no firm D call. Trimming took off 6 bases at V and 6 bases at J, with 14 bases between the two ends. CDR3 length: 14 amino acids. The CDR3 sequence: CASSPPNAPGELFF. The CDR3 coding sequence is TGTGCCAGCAGCCCCCCCAACGCACCCGGGGAGCTGTTTTTT.